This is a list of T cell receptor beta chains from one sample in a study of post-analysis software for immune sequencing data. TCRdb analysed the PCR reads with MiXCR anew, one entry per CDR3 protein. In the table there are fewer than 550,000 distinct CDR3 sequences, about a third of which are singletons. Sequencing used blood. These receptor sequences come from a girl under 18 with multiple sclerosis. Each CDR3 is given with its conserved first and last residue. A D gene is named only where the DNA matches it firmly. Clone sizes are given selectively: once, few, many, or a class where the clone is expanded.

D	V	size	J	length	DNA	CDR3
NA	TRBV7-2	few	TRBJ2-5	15	TGTGCCAGCAGCCCAACGCCGGGCCTCCAAGAGACCCAGTACTTC	CASSPTPGLQETQYF
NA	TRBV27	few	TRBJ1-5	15	TGTGCCAGCAGTTCTCTCGCAGACGGCAATCAGCCCCAGCATTTT	CASSSLADGNQPQHF
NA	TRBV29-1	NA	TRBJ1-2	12	TGCAGCGTTGTTCTTGGGTTAGATGGCTACACCTTC	CSVVLGLDGYTF
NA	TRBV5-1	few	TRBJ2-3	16	TGCGCCAGCAGAGACCCCCTAGCGAGGGAGATAGATACGCAGTATTTT	CASRDPLAREIDTQYF
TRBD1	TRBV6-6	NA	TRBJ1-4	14	TGTGCCAGCAGAAGACAGGGTTCTAATGAAAAACTGTTTTTT	CASRRQGSNEKLFF
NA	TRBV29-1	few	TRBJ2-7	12	TGCGGCGTTGAACGGGACGGCTACGAGCAGTACTTC	CGVERDGYEQYF
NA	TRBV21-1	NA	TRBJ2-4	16	TGTGCCAGCAGCAAAGCGAGCGTCCCGGCTGCGAACATTCAGTACTTC	CASSKASVPAANIQYF
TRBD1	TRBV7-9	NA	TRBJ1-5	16	TGTGCCAGCAGCCGTGGGACAGTGGCTAGCAATCAGCCCCAGCATTTT	CASSRGTVASNQPQHF
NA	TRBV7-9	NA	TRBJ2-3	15	TGTGCCAGCAGCTGGAAGAGACTCAGCACAGATACGCAGTATTTT	CASSWKRLSTDTQYF
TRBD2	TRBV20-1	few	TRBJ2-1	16	TGCAGTGCTAGACCCCTCATGGGCGGGGGGGTCAATGAGCAGTTCTTC	CSARPLMGGGVNEQFF
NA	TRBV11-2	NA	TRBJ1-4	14	TGTGCCAGCAGCTTTTTCGGGCTGGGTGAAAAACTGTTTTTT	CASSFFGLGEKLFF
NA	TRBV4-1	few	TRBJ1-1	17	TGCGCCAGCAGCCAACCACTTCGGGGCGTGAGGGGCACTGAAGCTTTCTTT	CASSQPLRGVRGTEAFF
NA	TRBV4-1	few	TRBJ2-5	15	TGCGCCAGCAGCCAAGTGAGGGGGGGCTATGAGACCCAGTACTTC	CASSQVRGGYETQYF
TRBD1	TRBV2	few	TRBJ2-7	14	TGTGCCAGCAGATCCGGGACAGCCTCCTACGAGCAGTACTTC	CASRSGTASYEQYF
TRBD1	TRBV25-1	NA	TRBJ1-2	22	TGTGCCAGCAGTACCGAGATGGGACAGCTACCCGTCCTTCTACCCCCTAACTATGGCTACACCTTC	CASSTEMGQLPVLLPPNYGYTF
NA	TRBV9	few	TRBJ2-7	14	TGTGCCAGCAGCCCCCGGGTATCCCCCTACGAGCAGTACTTC	CASSPRVSPYEQYF
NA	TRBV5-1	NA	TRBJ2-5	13	TGCGCCAGCAGCTCTTATTACCAAGAGACCCAGTACTTC	CASSSYYQETQYF
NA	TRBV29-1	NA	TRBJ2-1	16	TGCAGCGTTGAAGATGAGATCATTGGAGGGAGGAATGAGCAGTTCTTC	CSVEDEIIGGRNEQFF
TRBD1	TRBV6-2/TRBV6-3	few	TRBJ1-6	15	TGTGCCAGCACCCCGGGACAGGGGAGGAATTCACCCCTCCACTTT	CASTPGQGRNSPLHF
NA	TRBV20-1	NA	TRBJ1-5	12	TGCAGTGCTAGTAGGTCAGGTCAGCCCCAGCATTTT	CSASRSGQPQHF
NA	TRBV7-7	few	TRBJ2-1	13	TGTGCTAGCAGCTTTGACCCAGGGGATGAGCAGTTCTTC	CASSFDPGDEQFF
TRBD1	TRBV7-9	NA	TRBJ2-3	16	TGTGCCAGCAGCCCAGGCGTGGGACAGGGGACAGATACGCAGTATTTT	CASSPGVGQGTDTQYF
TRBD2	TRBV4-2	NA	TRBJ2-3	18	TGTGCCAGCAGCCAAGACATCGGCGGGGGGGCCGCCGCAGATACGCAGTATTTT	CASSQDIGGGAAADTQYF
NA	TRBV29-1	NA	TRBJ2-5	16	TGCAGCGTTGAACTTAGGCAGATGGGGTACCAAGAGACCCAGTACTTC	CSVELRQMGYQETQYF
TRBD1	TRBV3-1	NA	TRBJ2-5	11	TGTGCTGCAGGGGGCTGGGAGACCCAGTACTTC	CAAGGWETQYF
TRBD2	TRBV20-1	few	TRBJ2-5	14	TGCAGTGCCAACCTAGCGGGGGGGCGAGAGACCCAGTACTTC	CSANLAGGRETQYF
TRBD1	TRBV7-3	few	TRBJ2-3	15	TGTGCCAGCAGCTTACTTGGGACAGGGGTAGATACGCAGTATTTT	CASSLLGTGVDTQYF
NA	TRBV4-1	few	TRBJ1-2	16	TGCGCCAGCAGCCAACCGGAGCGAGGGACTAACTATGGCTACACCTTC	CASSQPERGTNYGYTF
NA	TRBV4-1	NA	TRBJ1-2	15	TGCGCCAGCAGCCCGTCGGAGATTTCTAACTATGGCTACACCTTC	CASSPSEISNYGYTF
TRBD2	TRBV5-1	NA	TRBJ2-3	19	TGCGCCAGCAGCTTGTCACGACTAGCGGGGGGACATAGCACAGATACGCAGTATTTT	CASSLSRLAGGHSTDTQYF
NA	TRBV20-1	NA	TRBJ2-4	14	TGCAGTGCCCCCACAGATACAGGGTCTGCGATTCAGTACTTC	CSAPTDTGSAIQYF
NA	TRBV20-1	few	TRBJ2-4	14	TGCAGTGCTAGCTCTCCGTTAGCCAAAAACATTCAGTACTTC	CSASSPLAKNIQYF
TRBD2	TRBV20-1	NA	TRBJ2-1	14	TGCAGTGCTACCGGGACTAGCTCCTACAATGAGCAGTTCTTC	CSATGTSSYNEQFF
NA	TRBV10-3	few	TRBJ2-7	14	TGTGCCATCAGTGACCGCCAGGGGACCTACGAGCAGTACTTC	CAISDRQGTYEQYF
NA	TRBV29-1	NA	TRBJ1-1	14	TGCAGCGTTGATGGGGCTAGAGGAATGACTGAAGCTTTCTTT	CSVDGARGMTEAFF
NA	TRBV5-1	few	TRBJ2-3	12	TGCGCCAGCAGCCAATACACAGATACGCAGTATTTT	CASSQYTDTQYF
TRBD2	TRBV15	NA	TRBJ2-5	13	TGTGCCACCACCGTCGGGACTAAAGAGACCCAGTACTTC	CATTVGTKETQYF
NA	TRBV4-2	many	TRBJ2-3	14	TGTGCCAGCAGGGCTGGGGGAACCACAGATACGCAGTATTTT	CASRAGGTTDTQYF
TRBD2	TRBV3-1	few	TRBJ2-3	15	TGTGCCAGCAGCCGAAGCGGGGGGGCCCCAGATACGCAGTATTTT	CASSRSGGAPDTQYF
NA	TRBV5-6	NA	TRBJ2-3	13	TGTGCCAGCAGCGGGCGGGGTTACGATACGCAGTATTTT	CASSGRGYDTQYF
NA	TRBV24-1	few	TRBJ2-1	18	TGTGCCACCAGTGACCCAAGACCATCCCTGAGCTCCTACAATGAGCAGTTCTTC	CATSDPRPSLSSYNEQFF
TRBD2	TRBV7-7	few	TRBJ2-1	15	TGTACCAGCAGCAGTAGCGGGGGGCCCAACAATGAGCAGTTCTTC	CTSSSSGGPNNEQFF
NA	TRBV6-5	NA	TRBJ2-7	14	TGTGCCAGCAGTTACATGGGAGGTTACTACGAGCAGTACTTC	CASSYMGGYYEQYF
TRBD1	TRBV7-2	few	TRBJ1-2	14	TGTGCCAGCAGGGAACCGGGACAGCCTTATGGCTACACCTTC	CASREPGQPYGYTF
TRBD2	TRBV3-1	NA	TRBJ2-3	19	TGTGCCAGCAGCCAAGGAATTAGCCCCGGCGGGGGGGCATGGGATACGCAGTATTTT	CASSQGISPGGGAWDTQYF
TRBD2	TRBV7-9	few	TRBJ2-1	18	TGTGCCAGCAGCCCGGGACTAGCGGGGGGGCCGATCTCAAATGAGCAGTTCTTC	CASSPGLAGGPISNEQFF
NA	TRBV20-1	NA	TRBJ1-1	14	TGCAGTGCAGGGGGGAAAGGGTGGGGCACTGAAGCTTTCTTT	CSAGGKGWGTEAFF